These 5 T cell receptor beta chains were all obtained from the same sample, sequenced in a study of beta chain features in type 1 diabetes. The whole isolated RNA underwent reverse transcription, so sequencing captured expressed TCRB transcripts. Profiling relied on immunoSEQ multiplex PCR, and the TCRdb table lists in-frame clones only, not all of them. The data contain under 500,000 clones, roughly 30% of them singletons. Sequencing input: naive CD4+ T cells from blood. The receptors were sampled from a man in his late teens or twenties in good health.

A few counts support this clone. The V call is TRBV7-8, the J call TRBJ2-7; 11 bases agree with TRBD2. Germline V gene data show CDR1 as SGHVS and CDR2 as FQNEAQ. This CDR3 has 14 amino acids. V shed 2 bases and J 4 bases; nucleotides not matched to a gene: 1. CDR3 amino acids: CASSLTSGSYEQYF. The CDR3 bases are TGTGCCAGCAGCTTAACTAGCGGGAGTTACGAGCAGTACTTC.

This clone was counted only a few times. The rearrangement links TRBV6-5 to TRBJ2-1, with D uncertain. Trimming took 8 bases from V and 4 from J, leaving 12 bases between them. In germline, CDR1 is MNHEY, CDR2 SVGAGI. The CDR3 spans 13 residues. CDR3 nucleotide sequence: TGTGCCAGCTACCAGTGGCAGTACAATGAGCAGTTCTTC. It specifies CASYQWQYNEQFF.

The chain carries TRBV29-1 and TRBJ2-3; TRBD2 matches at 8 bases. V shed 7 bases and J 2 bases; nucleotides not matched to a gene: 5. Germline-derived CDR1 and CDR2 are SQVTM and ANQGSEA. The CDR3 is made up of 13 amino acids. The CDR3 region is CSADGGDTDTQYF. CDR3 nucleotide sequence: TGCAGCGCTGACGGGGGGGACACAGATACGCAGTATTTT.

The chain has TRBV30 and TRBJ2-7, with D hard to call. Between the trimmed V and J ends, which lost 4 bases and 0 bases, there was a span of 10 bases. Germline CDR1 and CDR2: GTSNPN and SVGIG (reference sequence). The CDR3 runs 13 residues. CDR3 bases: TGTGCCTGGACCCGTTACAGCTCCTACGAGCAGTACTTC. Encoded protein: CAWTRYSSYEQYF. Looking up the rest from reference TRBV30 and TRBJ2-7 gives the full variable domain: SQTIHQWPATLVQPVGSPLSLECTVEGTSNPNLYWYRQAAGRGLQLLFYSVGIGQISSEVPQNLSASRPQDRQFILSSKKLLLSDSGFYLCAWTRYSSYEQYFGPGTRLTVT.

The rearrangement uses TRBV25-1 and TRBJ2-7; a weak D match, TRBD1 (6 bases). The CDR3 contains 15 residues. Germline V gene lookup returns CDR1 MGHDK and CDR2 SYGVNS. V was clipped by 0 bases and J by 2 bases, with 11 bases between them. CDR3 DNA: TGTGCCAGCAGTGAATATAGACAGGAGACCTACGAGCAGTACTTC. It is translated as CASSEYRQETYEQYF.